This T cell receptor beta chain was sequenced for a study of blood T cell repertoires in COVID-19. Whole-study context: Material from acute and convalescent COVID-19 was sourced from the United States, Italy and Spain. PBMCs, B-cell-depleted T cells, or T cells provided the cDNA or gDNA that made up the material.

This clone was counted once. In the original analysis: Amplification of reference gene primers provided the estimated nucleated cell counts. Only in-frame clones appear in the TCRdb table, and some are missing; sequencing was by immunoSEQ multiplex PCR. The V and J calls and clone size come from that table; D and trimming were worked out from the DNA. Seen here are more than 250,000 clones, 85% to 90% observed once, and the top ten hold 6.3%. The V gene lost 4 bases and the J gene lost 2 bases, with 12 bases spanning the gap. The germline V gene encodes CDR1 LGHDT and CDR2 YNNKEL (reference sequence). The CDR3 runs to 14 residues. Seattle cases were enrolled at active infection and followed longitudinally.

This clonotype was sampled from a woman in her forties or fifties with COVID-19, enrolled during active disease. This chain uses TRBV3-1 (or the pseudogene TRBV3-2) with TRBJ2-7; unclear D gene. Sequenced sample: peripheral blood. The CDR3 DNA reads TGTGCCAGCAGCCCGCGGAAGCCTCCCTACGAGCAGTACTTC. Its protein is CASSPRKPPYEQYF.